These T cell receptor beta chains were read from a single sample in a study of cytomegalovirus exposure and HLA in healthy donors. Generated by immunoSEQ multiplex PCR, the TCRdb table keeps only in-frame clones and is missing some. Among about 110,000 clones listed, about 88% were seen once. Sequencing was carried out using PBMCs. Source of these receptors: a woman in her late teens or twenties in good health and CMV-seropositive. Each CDR3 is given with its conserved first and last residue. D genes are given only for firm matches. The size field is filled for only some rows; it gives once, few, many or a size class.

size	D	V	J	DNA	CDR3
.	TRBD1	TRBV28	TRBJ1-2	TGTGCCAGCAGTCCATGGACAGGCTCTAACTATGGCTACACCTTC	CASSPWTGSNYGYTF
.	.	TRBV4-1	TRBJ2-1	TGCGCCAGCAGCCAAGATCCACCGGGGGACTACAATGAGCAGTTCTTC	CASSQDPPGDYNEQFF
.	TRBD1	TRBV18	TRBJ2-7	TGTGCCAGCTCACCTAAGCAGGGGGATCACGAGCAGTACTTC	CASSPKQGDHEQYF
.	.	TRBV10-2	TRBJ1-6	TGCGCCAGCAGGACGGACAGCTCCTATAATTCACCCCTCCACTTT	CASRTDSSYNSPLHF
.	.	TRBV23-1	TRBJ2-1	TGCGCCAGCAGTCATATAAAGGAGACAGGCTCCGCGGATGAGCAGTTCTTC	CASSHIKETGSADEQFF
.	.	TRBV6-5	TRBJ1-3	TGTGCCAGCAGGGAACAGGGATACTCTGGAAACACCATATATTTT	CASREQGYSGNTIYF
.	TRBD1	TRBV19	TRBJ1-1	TGTGCCAGTAGTATGGCCAGGGGGCGCGCCACTGAAGCTTTCTTT	CASSMARGRATEAFF
.	.	TRBV28	TRBJ1-4	TGTGCCACCGAGAGTGCAACTAATGAAAAACTGTTTTTT	CATESATNEKLFF
.	TRBD1	TRBV7-6	TRBJ2-7	TGTGCCAGCAGCTCCGGGACAGGGGTTTACGAGCAGTACTTC	CASSSGTGVYEQYF
once	TRBD2	TRBV5-4	TRBJ2-7	TGTGCCAGCAGCCAGGGACTAGCGGGGAAGGACGAGCAGTACTTC	CASSQGLAGKDEQYF
.	TRBD1	TRBV4-3	TRBJ1-1	TGCGCCAGCAGCCAGGGACAGGGGCAGGTAGCTTTCTTT	CASSQGQGQVAFF
few	TRBD1	TRBV9	TRBJ1-1	TGTGCCAGCAGCGCTGGGACAGGGTGGAACACTGAAGCTTTCTTT	CASSAGTGWNTEAFF
.	TRBD2	TRBV7-2	TRBJ2-3	TGTGCCAGCAGCTTAGTGTCGAGCGGGGGGTCCACAGATACGCAGTATTTT	CASSLVSSGGSTDTQYF
.	.	TRBV7-9	TRBJ1-1	TGTGCCAGCAGCTTAGTCCAGGGTTTGGGTGAAGCTTTCTTT	CASSLVQGLGEAFF
.	.	TRBV27	TRBJ2-7	TGTGCCAGCAGCCCCCGGACAGACTACGAGCAGTACTTC	CASSPRTDYEQYF
.	TRBD1	TRBV27	TRBJ1-2	TGTGCCAGCCGGGACAGGGGTCGACAACAAGCTAACTATGGCTACACCTTC	CASRDRGRQQANYGYTF
.	.	TRBV28	TRBJ1-1	TGTGCCAGCAGCCCGTCCGGGAACACTGAAGCTTTCTTT	CASSPSGNTEAFF
.	.	TRBV6-1	TRBJ1-5	TGTGCCAGCAGTGAAGGGGAGGGTGGGAATCAGCCCCAGCATTTT	CASSEGEGGNQPQHF
.	TRBD2	TRBV11-2	TRBJ2-7	TGTGCCAGCAGCTTAGTACGCGGGGGGGCCTACGAGCAGTACTTC	CASSLVRGGAYEQYF
.	TRBD1	TRBV27	TRBJ1-5	TGTGCCAGCAGTCCCCGACAGGGTGGAGTGTATAGCAATCAGCCCCAGCATTTT	CASSPRQGGVYSNQPQHF
.	TRBD1	TRBV2	TRBJ1-6	TGTGCCAGCAGTGGGGGACAGACCTATAATTCACCCCTCCACTTT	CASSGGQTYNSPLHF
.	TRBD2	TRBV4-2	TRBJ2-2	TGTGCCAGCAGCCCCGGGATAGCGGGGGCCTACACCGGGGAGCTGTTTTTT	CASSPGIAGAYTGELFF
.	TRBD2	TRBV7-9	TRBJ2-6	TGTGCCAGCAGGGTAGAGGGGCTAGCGGAATACTCTGGGGCCAACGTCCTGACTTTC	CASRVEGLAEYSGANVLTF
many	.	TRBV2	TRBJ1-2	TGTGCCACCGGTACCCGAGCTAACTATGGCTACACCTTC	CATGTRANYGYTF
.	.	TRBV6-1	TRBJ1-6	TGTGCCACCACTGATCAGAGGAATTCACCCCTCCACTTT	CATTDQRNSPLHF
.	.	TRBV7-9	TRBJ1-1	TGTGCCAGCAGCTCCGACACACCTGAAGCTTTCTTT	CASSSDTPEAFF
.	.	TRBV5-1	TRBJ1-1	TGCGCCAGCAGCTTGCAGGGGCAGAACACTGAAGCTTTCTTT	CASSLQGQNTEAFF
.	TRBD2	TRBV9	TRBJ2-5	TGTGCCAGCAGCGTAGTTAGCGGGGGGGTCCAAGAGACCCAGTACTTC	CASSVVSGGVQETQYF
.	TRBD1	TRBV4-2	TRBJ2-7	TGTGCCAGCAGCTTAAGGACAGGGGCGGACGAGCAGTACTTC	CASSLRTGADEQYF
.	TRBD1	TRBV6-1	TRBJ1-2	TGTGCCAGCAGTGGGGGACAGGGGGCCAGATATGGCTACACCTTC	CASSGGQGARYGYTF
.	TRBD2	TRBV7-9	TRBJ2-7	TGTGCCAGCAGCCTCCAAGCGGGGGGGCACCACGAGCAGTACTTC	CASSLQAGGHHEQYF
.	.	TRBV6-5	TRBJ2-7	TGTGCCAGCAGTTACTCGAGGGGGAGCTCCTACGAGCAGTACTTC	CASSYSRGSSYEQYF
.	.	TRBV5-1	TRBJ2-7	TGCGCCAGCAACGTGAGGGGAGGCGAGCAGTACTTC	CASNVRGGEQYF
once	TRBD1	TRBV7-9	TRBJ1-1	TGTGCCAGCAGCTTAGGAGGGGGCTTGAACACTGAAGCTTTCTTT	CASSLGGGLNTEAFF
.	.	TRBV9	TRBJ2-7	TGTGCCAGCAGCGTAGAGGAGCTAGTGCCCTCCTACGAGCAGTACTTC	CASSVEELVPSYEQYF
.	.	TRBV19	TRBJ2-3	TGTGCCAGTAGTATTGGGGGAACCGGGACACCTTGCACAGATACGCAGTATTTT	CASSIGGTGTPCTDTQYF
.	.	TRBV5-4	TRBJ1-2	TGTGCCAGCAGTTCCATGACAGGCGGCCACTATGGCTACACCTTC	CASSSMTGGHYGYTF
.	TRBD2	TRBV7-2	TRBJ2-5	TGTGCCAGCAGCTCGGGACTAGCGGGTTGGACCACAGAGACCCAGTACTTC	CASSSGLAGWTTETQYF
few	TRBD1	TRBV28	TRBJ1-6	TGTGCCAGCAGTTTCCGGACAGGGAGGTCACCCCTCCACTTT	CASSFRTGRSPLHF
.	.	TRBV16	TRBJ1-1	TGTGCCAGCAGCCAATCGGAGTTAGGTTTCTTT	CASSQSELGFF
.	TRBD2	TRBV9	TRBJ2-7	TGTGCCAGCAGCGTAGCAGCGGGGGGATCCGAGCAGTACTTC	CASSVAAGGSEQYF
few	TRBD2	TRBV6-4	TRBJ2-2	TGTGCCAGCAGTGAAGCGGGGGGCACCGGGGAGCTGTTTTTT	CASSEAGGTGELFF
.	.	TRBV4-1	TRBJ1-6	TGCGCCAGCAGCCGGCAGTCAAGCTCCTATAATTCACCCCTCCACTTT	CASSRQSSSYNSPLHF
.	.	TRBV4-3	TRBJ1-2	TGCGCCAGCAGCCAAGGCACCGGGATGAACTATGGCTACACCTTC	CASSQGTGMNYGYTF
.	.	TRBV6-5	TRBJ1-1	TGTGCCAGCAGTTATAAACAGGGATCTACTGAAGCTTTCTTT	CASSYKQGSTEAFF
.	.	TRBV6-1	TRBJ1-5	TGTGCCAGCAGTGGCCTCACAGGGACCAATCAGCCCCAGCATTTT	CASSGLTGTNQPQHF
.	.	TRBV4-2	TRBJ1-2	TGTGCCAGCAGCCAAGTAAGCGACAGTAACTATGGCTACACCTTC	CASSQVSDSNYGYTF
.	.	TRBV28	TRBJ1-4	TGTGCCAGCAGCCACAAGAGGCTGACCTCCGGGGAAAAACTGTTTTTT	CASSHKRLTSGEKLFF
.	.	TRBV6-5	TRBJ1-1	TGTGCCAGCAGTTACTCGGCGGGGAGGGGAGCTTTCTTT	CASSYSAGRGAFF